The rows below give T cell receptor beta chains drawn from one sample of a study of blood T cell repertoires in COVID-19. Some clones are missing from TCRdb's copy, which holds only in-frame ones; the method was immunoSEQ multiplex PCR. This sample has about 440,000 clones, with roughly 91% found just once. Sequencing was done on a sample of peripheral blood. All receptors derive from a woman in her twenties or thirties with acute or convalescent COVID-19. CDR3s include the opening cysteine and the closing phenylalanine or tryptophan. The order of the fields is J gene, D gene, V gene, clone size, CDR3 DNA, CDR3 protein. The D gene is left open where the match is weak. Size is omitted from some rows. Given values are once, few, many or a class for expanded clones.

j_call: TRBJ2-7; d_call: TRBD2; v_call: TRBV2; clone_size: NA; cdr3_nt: TGTGCCAGCCGGGGGGGGGCCTACGAGCAGTACTTC; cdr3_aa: CASRGGAYEQYF
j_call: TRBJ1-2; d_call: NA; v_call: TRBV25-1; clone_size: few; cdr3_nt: TGTGCCAGCAGTGTCACAGGGAGCTCCTATGGCTACACCTTC; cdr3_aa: CASSVTGSSYGYTF
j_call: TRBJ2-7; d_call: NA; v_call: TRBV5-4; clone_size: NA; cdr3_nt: TGTGCCAGCAGCCCGGCGGGCGGGTCCTACGAGCAGTACTTC; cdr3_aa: CASSPAGGSYEQYF
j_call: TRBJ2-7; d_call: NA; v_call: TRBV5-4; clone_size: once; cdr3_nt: TGTGCCAGCAGCCGAACCGGATTAACAGCGGTGAGCCACGAGCAGTACTTC; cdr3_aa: CASSRTGLTAVSHEQYF
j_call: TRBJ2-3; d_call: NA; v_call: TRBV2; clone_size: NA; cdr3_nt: TGTGCCAGCAGAGGGGACTCCCCTGGAACGCAGTATTTT; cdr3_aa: CASRGDSPGTQYF
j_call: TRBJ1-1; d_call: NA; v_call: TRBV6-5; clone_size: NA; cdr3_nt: TGTGCCAGCAGTCCTATACGAACTGAAGCTTTCTTT; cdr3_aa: CASSPIRTEAFF
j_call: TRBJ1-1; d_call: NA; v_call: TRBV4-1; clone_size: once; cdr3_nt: TGCGCCAGCAGCCAAAACAGGGTGGAAGCTTTCTTT; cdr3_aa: CASSQNRVEAFF
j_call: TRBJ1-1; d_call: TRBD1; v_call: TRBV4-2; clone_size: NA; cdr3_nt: TGTGCCAGCAGCCAAGATCTTAGGGGGCCCATGAACACTGAAGCTTTCTTT; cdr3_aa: CASSQDLRGPMNTEAFF
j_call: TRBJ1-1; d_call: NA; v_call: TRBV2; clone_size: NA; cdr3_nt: TGTGCCAGCAACCCGGACAGGAACACTGAAGCTTTCTTT; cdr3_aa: CASNPDRNTEAFF
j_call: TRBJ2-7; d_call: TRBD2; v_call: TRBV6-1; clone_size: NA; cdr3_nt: TGTGCCAGCAGTGATCCGGGACTAGCGGGAGGCTACGAGCAGTACTTC; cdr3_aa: CASSDPGLAGGYEQYF
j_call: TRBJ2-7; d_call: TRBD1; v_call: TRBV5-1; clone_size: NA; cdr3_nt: TGCGCCAGCAGCCGACAGGGGGGCCTCTCCTCCTACGAGCAGTACTTC; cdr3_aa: CASSRQGGLSSYEQYF
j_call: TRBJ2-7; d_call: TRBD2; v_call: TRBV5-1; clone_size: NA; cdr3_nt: TGCGCCAGCAGCCCTGGGGGTAGCGGGGGTTCCTACGAGCAGTACTTC; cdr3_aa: CASSPGGSGGSYEQYF
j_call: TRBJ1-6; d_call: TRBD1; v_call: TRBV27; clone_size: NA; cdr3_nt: TGTGCCAGCAGTTGGGGACAGGGGGCGGGGTCCCTCCACTTT; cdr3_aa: CASSWGQGAGSLHF
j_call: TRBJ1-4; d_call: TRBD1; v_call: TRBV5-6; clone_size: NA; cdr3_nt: TGTGCCAGCAGCTTGTTTCGGACAGGGAGGGAAAGAGGTGAAAAACTGTTTTTT; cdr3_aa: CASSLFRTGRERGEKLFF
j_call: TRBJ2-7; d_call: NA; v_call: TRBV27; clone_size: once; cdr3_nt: TGTGCCAGCAGTTTAGACTCCGGTTACGAGCAGTACTTC; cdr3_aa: CASSLDSGYEQYF
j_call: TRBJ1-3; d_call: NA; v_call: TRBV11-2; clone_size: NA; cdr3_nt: TGTGCCAGCAGCTTACTCAATGGAGCCTCTGGAAACACCATATATTTT; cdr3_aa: CASSLLNGASGNTIYF
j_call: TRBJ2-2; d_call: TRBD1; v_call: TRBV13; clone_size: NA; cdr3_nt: TGTGCCAGCAGCTTAGGTTACGACAGGGCTTACGGGGAGCTGTTTTTT; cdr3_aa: CASSLGYDRAYGELFF
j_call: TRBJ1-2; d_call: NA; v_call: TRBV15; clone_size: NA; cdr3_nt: TGTGCCACCAGCAGAGCAACCAGAGACAGCTATGGCTACACCTTC; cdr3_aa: CATSRATRDSYGYTF
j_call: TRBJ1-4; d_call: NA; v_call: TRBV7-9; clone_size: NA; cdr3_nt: TGTGCCAGCAGCGTACCTGTCCGCGGCGGGGAAAAACTGTTTTTT; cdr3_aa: CASSVPVRGGEKLFF
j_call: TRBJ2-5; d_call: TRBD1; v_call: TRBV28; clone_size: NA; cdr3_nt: TGTGCCAGCAGACAGGGGGTTGAAGGGACCCAGTACTTC; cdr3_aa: CASRQGVEGTQYF
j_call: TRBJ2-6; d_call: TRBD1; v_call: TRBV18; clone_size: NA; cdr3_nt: TGTGCCAGCTCACTAACACAGGGGTCTGGGGCCAACGTCCTGACTTTC; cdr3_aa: CASSLTQGSGANVLTF
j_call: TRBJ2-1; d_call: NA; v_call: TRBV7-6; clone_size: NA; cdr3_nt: TGTGCCAGCAGCCGTTCTACCTACAATGAGCAGTTCTTC; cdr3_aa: CASSRSTYNEQFF
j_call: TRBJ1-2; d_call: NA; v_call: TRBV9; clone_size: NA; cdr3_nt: TGTGCCAGCAGCCCAAGACAGGAAAGCTATGGCTACACCTTC; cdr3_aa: CASSPRQESYGYTF
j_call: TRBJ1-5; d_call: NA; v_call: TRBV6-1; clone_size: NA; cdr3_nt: TGTGCCAGCAGTGAATCCGGGACAACGGGCCAGCCCCAGCATTTT; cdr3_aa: CASSESGTTGQPQHF
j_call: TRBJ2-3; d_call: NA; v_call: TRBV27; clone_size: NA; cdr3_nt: TGTGCCAGTACGGGGGATACGCAGTATTTT; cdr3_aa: CASTGDTQYF
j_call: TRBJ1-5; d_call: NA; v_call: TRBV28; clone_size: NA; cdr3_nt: TGTGCGGCGACGGGGGGGGGAAATAGCAATCAGCCCCAGCATTTT; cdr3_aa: CAATGGGNSNQPQHF
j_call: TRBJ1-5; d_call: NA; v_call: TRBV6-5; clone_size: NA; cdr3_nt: TGTGCCAGCAGTTACTCGGGCCGGAAGGATCAGCCCCAGCATTTT; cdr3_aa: CASSYSGRKDQPQHF
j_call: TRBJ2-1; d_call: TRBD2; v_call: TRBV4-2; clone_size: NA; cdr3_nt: TGTGCCAGCAGCCAAGAAAGAGAGCGGGGGGGAATCAATGAGCAGTTCTTC; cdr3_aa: CASSQERERGGINEQFF
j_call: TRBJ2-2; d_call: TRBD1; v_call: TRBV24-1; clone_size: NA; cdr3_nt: TGTGCCACCAGTGAACAGGGGCGGGCCGGGGAGCTGTTTTTT; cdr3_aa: CATSEQGRAGELFF
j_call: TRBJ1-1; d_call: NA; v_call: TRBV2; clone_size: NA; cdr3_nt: TGTGCCAGCAGTCTAAAGAAGGGGGGGAAAGCCACTGAAGCTTTCTTT; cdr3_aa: CASSLKKGGKATEAFF
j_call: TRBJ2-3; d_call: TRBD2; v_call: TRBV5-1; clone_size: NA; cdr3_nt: TGCGCCAGCAGCTTGATCGGGACTAGCGGGGGGCGTAGCACAGATACGCAGTATTTT; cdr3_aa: CASSLIGTSGGRSTDTQYF
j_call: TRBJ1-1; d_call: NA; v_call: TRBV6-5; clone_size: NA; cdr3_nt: TGTGCCAGCAGTTCCGTTTTCGGGGCTGAAGCTTTCTTT; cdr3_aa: CASSSVFGAEAFF
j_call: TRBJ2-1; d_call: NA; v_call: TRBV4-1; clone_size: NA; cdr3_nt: TGCGCCAGCAGCCAAGAGTGGGGCTTGGATGAGCAGTTCTTC; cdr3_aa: CASSQEWGLDEQFF
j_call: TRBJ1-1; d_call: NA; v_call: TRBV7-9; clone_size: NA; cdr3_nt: TGTGCCAGCAGCTTAGGCAGAGACAGACTGAACACTGAAGCTTTCTTT; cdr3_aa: CASSLGRDRLNTEAFF
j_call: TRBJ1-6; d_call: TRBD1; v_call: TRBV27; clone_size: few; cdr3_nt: TGTGCCAGCACCAGGACAGGCGGTAATTCACCCCTCCACTTT; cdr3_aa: CASTRTGGNSPLHF
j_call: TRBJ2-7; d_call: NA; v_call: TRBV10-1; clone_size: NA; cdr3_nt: TGCGCCAGCATTGTCGCCAGGGTCGGAAAGCAGTACTTC; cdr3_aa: CASIVARVGKQYF
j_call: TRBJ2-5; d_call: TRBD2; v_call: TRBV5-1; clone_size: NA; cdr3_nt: TGCGCCAGCAGCAGATTAGCGGGGGTGGAGACCCAGTACTTC; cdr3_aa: CASSRLAGVETQYF
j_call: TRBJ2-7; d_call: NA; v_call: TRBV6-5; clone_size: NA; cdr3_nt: TGTGCCAGCAGTTACTCAGGTCGAGACAGTTCCTACGAGCAGTACTTC; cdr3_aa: CASSYSGRDSSYEQYF
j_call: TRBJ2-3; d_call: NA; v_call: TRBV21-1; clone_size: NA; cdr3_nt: TGTGCCAGCAGCAAAGGAACCGGGACTAGCGGGGGGGAGCGCACAGATACGCAGTATTTT; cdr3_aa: CASSKGTGTSGGERTDTQYF
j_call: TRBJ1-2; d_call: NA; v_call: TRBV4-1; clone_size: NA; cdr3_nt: TGCGCCAGCAGCCAGACCGGACAGCCCCAAAGAGATGGCTACACCTTC; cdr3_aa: CASSQTGQPQRDGYTF
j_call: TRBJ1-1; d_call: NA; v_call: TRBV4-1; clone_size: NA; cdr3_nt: TGCGCCAGCAGCCAAGAAAGCGGGGACATGAACACTGAAGCTTTCTTT; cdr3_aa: CASSQESGDMNTEAFF
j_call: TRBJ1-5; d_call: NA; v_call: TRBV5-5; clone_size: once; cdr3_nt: TGTGCCAGCAGCTTGGACGAGCTGGGGGCTCAGCCCCAGCATTTT; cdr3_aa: CASSLDELGAQPQHF
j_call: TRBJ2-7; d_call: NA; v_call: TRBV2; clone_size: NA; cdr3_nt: TGTGCCAGCAGACCCCGGGTCGAGGGTCCGGACTACGAGCAGTACTTC; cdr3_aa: CASRPRVEGPDYEQYF
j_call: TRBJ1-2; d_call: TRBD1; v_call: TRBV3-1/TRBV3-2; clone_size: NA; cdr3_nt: TGTGCCAGTTCCGAAAGGGGGCGAAACGATGGCTACACCTTC; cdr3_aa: CASSERGRNDGYTF
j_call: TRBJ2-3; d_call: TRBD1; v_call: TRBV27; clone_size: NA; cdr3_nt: TGTGCCAGCAGTTCTTCACAGGGGGTGTCAGATACGCAGTATTTT; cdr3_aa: CASSSSQGVSDTQYF
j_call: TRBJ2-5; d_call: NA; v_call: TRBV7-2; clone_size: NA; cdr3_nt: TGTGCCAGCAGCTCCTTGGGGGTGGGGGCCAGGGAGACCCAGTACTTC; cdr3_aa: CASSSLGVGARETQYF
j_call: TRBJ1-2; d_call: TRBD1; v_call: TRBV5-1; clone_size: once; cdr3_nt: TGCGCCAGCAGCTCGGGACAGGGTGACTATGGCTACACCTTC; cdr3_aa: CASSSGQGDYGYTF
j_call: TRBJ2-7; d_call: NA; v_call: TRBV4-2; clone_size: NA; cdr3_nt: TGTGCCAGCAGCCAGAGATCCTTCGGGACTGGGAATGACGAGCAGTACTTC; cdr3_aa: CASSQRSFGTGNDEQYF
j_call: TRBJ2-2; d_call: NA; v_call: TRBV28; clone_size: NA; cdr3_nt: TGTGCCAGCACCGGACTACAAGGGGCTACCGGGGAGCTGTTTTTT; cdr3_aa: CASTGLQGATGELFF
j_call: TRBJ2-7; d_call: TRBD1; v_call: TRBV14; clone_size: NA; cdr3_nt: TGTGCCAGCGCACAGGGGGTATCCTACGAGCAGTACTTC; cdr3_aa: CASAQGVSYEQYF
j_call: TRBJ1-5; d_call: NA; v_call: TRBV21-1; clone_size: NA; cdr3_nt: NA; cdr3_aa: CASLPWGRGNQPQHF
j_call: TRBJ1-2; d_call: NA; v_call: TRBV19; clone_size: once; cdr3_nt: TGTGCCAGTATATCGGGGGATCTCTATGGCTACACCTTC; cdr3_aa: CASISGDLYGYTF
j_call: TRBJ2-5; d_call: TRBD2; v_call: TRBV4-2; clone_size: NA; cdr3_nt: TGTGCCAGCAGGCCGACTAGCGGGATGCAAGAGACCCAGTACTTC; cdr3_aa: CASRPTSGMQETQYF
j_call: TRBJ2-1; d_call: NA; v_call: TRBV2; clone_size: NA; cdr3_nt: TGTGCCAGCAGTGAACGGGAAGGCGAGCAGTTCTTC; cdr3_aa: CASSEREGEQFF
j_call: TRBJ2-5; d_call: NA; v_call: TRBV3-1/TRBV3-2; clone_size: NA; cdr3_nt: TGTGCCAGCAGCCTCACTCCCCCCAGGGGGGTGGGGACCCAGTACTTC; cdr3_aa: CASSLTPPRGVGTQYF